Presented here are 3 T cell receptor beta chains from one specimen sequenced in a study of blood T cell repertoires in COVID-19. Method: immunoSEQ multiplex PCR; TCRdb's copy keeps in-frame clones and lacks some. The sample comprises tens of thousands of clones, approximately 86% of which are singletons, and approximately 19% rests with the top ten. Sequencing used peripheral blood. Every receptor here comes from an elderly woman with acute or convalescent COVID-19.

This sequence joins TRBV3-1 (or the pseudogene TRBV3-2) and TRBJ2-1, with D perhaps matching TRBD2 (7 bases). The germline V gene encodes CDR1 LGHDT and CDR2 YNNKEL (reference sequence). V lost 1 base and J lost 10, with 14 bases in between. The CDR3 loop spans 14 amino acids. The CDR3 DNA sequence: TGTGCCAGCAGCCAAGGATGGGGGGGCGAAGAGCAGTTCTTC. It specifies CASSQGWGGEEQFF.

V usage is TRBV5-1 and J usage is TRBJ2-1; 8 bases align to TRBD2. V was pared by 4 bases and J by 0 bases, with 12 bases of the junction left unmatched. This CDR3 spans 18 amino acids. CDR1 and CDR2 from the germline V gene are SGHRS and YFSETQ. DNA of the CDR3: TGCGCCAGCAGCCCGCCTGTTGGAGCGGGGGCCTCCTACAATGAGCAGTTCTTC. This encodes CASSPPVGAGASYNEQFF.

The chain has TRBV20-1 and TRBJ1-1; possible D gene TRBD1, 5 bases. The V end lost 3 bases, the J end lost 1 base, and 6 bases lay between the germline ends. The germline CDR1 and CDR2 sequences are DFQATT and SNEGSKA (reference sequence). This CDR3 comprises 12 residues. CDR3 DNA sequence: TGCAGTGCTAGTCAGGGGAACACTGAAGCTTTCTTT. This encodes CSASQGNTEAFF.